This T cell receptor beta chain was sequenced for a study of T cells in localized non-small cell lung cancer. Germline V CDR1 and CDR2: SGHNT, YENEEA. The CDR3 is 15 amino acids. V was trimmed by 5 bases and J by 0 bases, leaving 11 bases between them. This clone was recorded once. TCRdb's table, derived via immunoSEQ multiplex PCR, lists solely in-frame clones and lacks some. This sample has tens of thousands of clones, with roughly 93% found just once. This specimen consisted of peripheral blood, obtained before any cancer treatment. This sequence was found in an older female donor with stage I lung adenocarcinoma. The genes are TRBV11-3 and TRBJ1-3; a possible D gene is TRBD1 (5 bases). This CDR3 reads CASSTGPSSGNTIYF. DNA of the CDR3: TGTGCCAGCAGCACGGGGCCGAGCTCTGGAAACACCATATATTTT.